The 25 T cell receptor beta chains below all came from one sample that was sequenced in a study of T cells in Graves' hyperthyroidism and ophthalmopathy. TCR beta CDR3 sequences were amplified from RNA transcripts. The HTBI primer set drove a first-round RT-PCR of the TCR CDR3. One entry per CDR3 protein results from TCRdb running MiXCR on the multiplex PCR reads. Of 480,000 or so distinct CDR3 sequences in the sample, approximately 48% were seen once. Material: peripheral blood or thyroid tissue (not recorded which). These receptors came from an adult woman with Graves' disease, either hyperthyroidism or ophthalmopathy (not recorded which).

The gene calls are TRBV3-1 and TRBJ1-1, with D perhaps matching TRBD1 (5 bases). Germline loops: CDR1 LGHDT, CDR2 YNNKEL (reference sequence). V was clipped by 4 bases and J by 3 bases, with 15 bases between them. The length of the CDR3 is 15 residues. The CDR3 spells CASSLYGGGYTEAFF. The CDR3 DNA follows: TGTGCCAGCAGCCTCTATGGGGGGGGGTACACTGAAGCTTTCTTT.

Ten or more counts support this clonotype. Here the CDR3 reads CASSRQDSYNSPLHF. The CDR3 DNA reads TGTGCCAGCAGCAGGCAGGACTCCTATAATTCACCCCTCCACTTT. The chain uses TRBV4-2 and TRBJ1-6; D remains ambiguous. The CDR3 loop spans 15 amino acids. CDR1 and CDR2 from the germline V gene are LGHNA and YNFKEQ. V lost 5 bases and J 0 bases, leaving 8 bases between the germline ends.

The sample holds many counts of this clonotype. The rearrangement links TRBV20-1 to TRBJ2-7; a weak D match, TRBD2 (7 bases). This CDR3 has 13 amino acids. Trimming stripped 7 bases from V and 2 bases from J, with 15 bases between. In germline, CDR1 is DFQATT, CDR2 SNEGSKA (reference sequence). CDR3 in amino acids: CSVGGGGTYEQYF. The CDR3 DNA reads as TGCAGTGTGGGGGGAGGGGGTACCTACGAGCAGTACTTC.

The chain joins TRBV2 to TRBJ1-6, with D unresolved. Germline V lookup: CDR1 SNHLY, CDR2 FYNNEI. The CDR3 is 14 amino acids. Trimming shortened V by 8 bases and J by 9 bases, and 17 bases separated the two germline ends. The CDR3 loop is CASCPGGRGSPLHF. DNA of the CDR3: TGTGCCAGCTGCCCCGGCGGGAGAGGTTCACCCCTCCACTTT.

This clonotype was found once. V and J are TRBV30 and TRBJ1-3, with TRBD1 as a possible D gene (5 bases). The CDR3 is made up of 12 amino acids. Germline V gives CDR1 GTSNPN, CDR2 SVGIG (reference sequence). The CDR3 DNA reads TGTTCCGTGTGGAGGGGAGGAAACACCATATATTTT. Its translation: CSVWRGGNTIYF.

This clonotype was seen a handful of times. The J gene is TRBJ1-5, the V gene TRBV7-6; D remains unclear. Trimming left V 6 bases short and J 6 bases short, with 18 bases between. This CDR3 region has 15 residues. The germline CDR1 and CDR2 sequences are SGHVS and FNYEAQ. The CDR3 loop reads CASSLDGALSQPQHF. CDR3 DNA sequence: TGTGCCAGCAGTTTGGACGGCGCTCTTAGTCAGCCCCAGCATTTT.

This clonotype was seen at least ten times. The chain employs TRBV20-1 and TRBJ1-1; D gene ambiguous. Trimming took 5 bases from V and 4 from J, leaving 14 bases between them. This CDR3 contains 13 residues. CDR1 DFQATT and CDR2 SNEGSKA come from the germline V gene (reference sequence). CDR3 residues: CSAPGRPGTEAFF. The CDR3 region has the DNA TGCAGTGCTCCGGGCCGTCCCGGCACTGAAGCTTTCTTT.

This clonotype was observed a single time. The rearrangement links TRBV7-9 to TRBJ1-2, with D tentatively TRBD1 (5 bases). Trimming took off 0 bases at V and 3 bases at J, with 8 bases between the two ends. Per the germline V gene, CDR1 is SEHNR and CDR2 is FQNEAQ (reference sequence). This CDR3 is built from 14 residues. In DNA form, the CDR3 reads TGTGCCAGCAGCTTAGCGACAGCTTACTATGGCTACACCTTC. It translates to CASSLATAYYGYTF.

In this sample, this clonotype turned up a few times. This chain uses TRBV29-1 with TRBJ1-1, with TRBD1 as a possible D gene (5 bases). With 7 bases removed from V and 1 base from J, the gap between germline ends came to 10 bases. This CDR3 is 12 amino acids long. Germline-derived CDR1 and CDR2 are SQVTM and ANQGSEA. DNA for the CDR3: TGCAGCGCCATCACAGGGAACACTGAAGCTTTCTTT. Its protein product is CSAITGNTEAFF.

In its sample, this clonotype was seen many times. This chain uses TRBV25-1 with TRBJ1-3; D not resolved. Germline V gives CDR1 MGHDK, CDR2 SYGVNS. This CDR3 comprises 16 residues. Trimming stripped 8 bases from V and 0 bases from J, with 17 bases between. CDR3 DNA sequence: TGTGCCAGCTCCCGGGGAGTTACCAACTCTGGAAACACCATATATTTT. It codes for CASSRGVTNSGNTIYF.

The chain employs TRBV14 and TRBJ2-7, with D possibly being TRBD1 (6 bases). The V and J ends lost 8 bases and 6 bases respectively, with 23 bases between them. CDR1 SGHDN and CDR2 FVKESK come from the germline V gene. There are 15 residues in the CDR3. CDR3 DNA sequence: TGTGCCAGCTCACAAACGACAGGCCCGACCTCCGAGCAGTACTTC. Translation: CASSQTTGPTSEQYF. Looking up the rest from reference TRBV14 and TRBJ2-7 gives the full variable domain: EAGVTQFPSHSVIEKGQTVTLRCDPISGHDNLYWYRRVMGKEIKFLLHFVKESKQDESGMPNNRFLAERTGGTYSTLKVQPAELEDSGVYFCASSQTTGPTSEQYFGPGTRLTVT.

The genes are TRBV24-1 and TRBJ1-5; possible D gene TRBD1, 5 bases. The V gene lost 6 bases and the J gene lost 3 bases, with 14 bases spanning the gap. The CDR3 has 15 amino acids. Germline CDR1 KGHDR, CDR2 SFDVKD. The CDR3 sequence is CATSLTTGYNQPQHF. DNA of the CDR3: TGTGCCACCAGTTTAACAACAGGTTACAATCAGCCCCAGCATTTT.

V usage is TRBV20-1 and J usage is TRBJ1-4, with 7 bases identical to TRBD1. V was clipped by 2 bases and J by 8 bases; unmatched bases: 5. From germline, CDR1 is DFQATT and CDR2 SNEGSKA (reference sequence). CDR3 length: 13 residues. The CDR3 sequence is CSARRTGVEKLFF. CDR3 DNA: TGCAGTGCTAGACGGACAGGCGTCGAAAAACTGTTTTTT.

J is TRBJ2-5 and V is TRBV28; D may be TRBD1 or TRBD2 (5 bases each). CDR1 is MDHEN, CDR2 SYDVKM, per germline. The CDR3 extends over 13 amino acids. Trimming removed 10 bases from V and 4 bases from J, with 16 bases in between. CDR3 coding DNA: TGTGCCACAATCACTGGGGGACGAGAGACCCAGTACTTC. Amino acid sequence: CATITGGRETQYF. The variable domain in full, with the rest retrieved from reference TRBV28 and TRBJ2-5, is DVKVTQSSRYLVKRTGEKVFLECVQDMDHENMFWYRQDPGLGLRLIYFSYDVKMKEKGDIPEGYSVSREKKERFSLILESASTNQTSMYLCATITGGRETQYFGPGTRLLVL.

V usage is TRBV13 and J usage is TRBJ2-7; TRBD2 agrees at 7 bases. The CDR3 length is 15 residues. V was clipped by 6 bases and J by 2 bases; unmatched bases: 10. Per the germline V gene, CDR1 is PRHDT and CDR2 is FYEKMQ (reference sequence). The CDR3 nucleotides are TGTGCCAGCAGTTCAGGGAGGGGCCGGCCCTACGAGCAGTACTTC. This sequence encodes CASSSGRGRPYEQYF.

This clonotype was recorded a few times. The chain links TRBV28 to TRBJ1-4; D not certain. This CDR3 has 13 amino acids. The V gene's germline CDR1 is MDHEN and CDR2 SYDVKM. V was shortened by 5 bases and J by 8 bases, with 12 bases between the two germline ends. CDR3 nucleotide sequence: TGTGCCAGCAGTCTCCCCCATCAGGAAAAACTGTTTTTT. It translates to CASSLPHQEKLFF.

The chain uses TRBV11-1 and TRBJ2-6, with D possibly being TRBD1 (6 bases). V was cut by 3 bases and J by 0 bases, with 9 bases left in between. Germline CDR1 reads SGHAT; CDR2 reads FQDESV (reference sequence). The CDR3 extends over 16 amino acids. CDR3 region: CASSFQGSSGANVLTF. CDR3 bases: TGTGCCAGCAGCTTCCAGGGGAGCTCTGGGGCCAACGTCCTGACTTTC.

The V call is TRBV6-1, the J call TRBJ1-5, with 7 bases matching TRBD1. Germline V gene data show CDR1 as MNHNS and CDR2 as SASEGT. The CDR3 is 18 amino acids. J gave up 5 bases and V 6 bases, and 19 bases lay outside the gene matches. Written as DNA, the CDR3 is TGTGCCAGCAGAGATTATCCAAGGGGGGGAGGGGGCGATCAGCCCCAGCATTTT. Its translation: CASRDYPRGGGGDQPQHF.

This clonotype was seen at least ten times. The CDR3 DNA sequence: TGTGCCAGCAGCGACAATGGCAGGTACGAGCAGTACTTC. Its translation: CASSDNGRYEQYF. J is TRBJ2-7 and V is TRBV7-2; D uncertain. This CDR3 comprises 13 residues. V was shortened by 5 bases and J by 4 bases, with 12 bases between the two germline ends. The germline CDR1 and CDR2 sequences are SGHTA and FQGNSA.

V is TRBV10-3 and J is TRBJ1-1; D remains ambiguous. This CDR3 contains 13 residues. Per the germline V gene, CDR1 is ENHRY and CDR2 is SYGVKD. The germline V and J ends were trimmed by 0 bases and 11 bases, with 13 bases remaining between them. CDR3 protein: CAISESVLYKAFF. In nucleotides, the CDR3 is TGTGCCATCAGTGAGTCGGTCCTTTATAAGGCTTTCTTT.

This clonotype was detected only once. It may be a read error: a sequence one base away is much more abundant. The genes are TRBV2 and TRBJ1-3; D gene uncertain. The CDR3 spans 15 residues. The germline CDR1 and CDR2 sequences are SNHLY and FYNNEI. The V and J ends lost 2 bases and 4 bases respectively, with 12 bases between them. The CDR3 region is CASSEQLRSGNTIYF. In DNA, the CDR3 is TGTGCCAGCAGTGAACAGCTCCGATCAGGAAACACCATATATTTT.

This clonotype has more than one count but fewer than ten. V is TRBV29-1 and J is TRBJ2-5; TRBD2 agrees at 7 bases. With 8 bases clipped from V and 5 bases from J, the junction kept 11 bases outside the gene matches. The CDR3 contains 13 residues. The germline gives CDR1 SQVTM, CDR2 ANQGSEA. The CDR3, as DNA: TGCAGCACCCAGACCGGGGGGTGGGAGACCCAGTACTTC. Its translation: CSTQTGGWETQYF.

The chain recombines TRBV6-1 with TRBJ1-2; 9 bases are a match to TRBD1. Germline CDR1 and CDR2: MNHNS and SASEGT. CDR3 length: 13 residues. Trimming removed 7 bases from V and 4 bases from J; junction bases left unmatched: 4. Written as DNA, the CDR3 is TGTGCCAGCACGACAGGGGGAGGCTATGGCTACACCTTC. This translates into CASTTGGGYGYTF.

The rearrangement uses TRBV7-3 and TRBJ2-5; 9 bases agree with TRBD2. The J call may be in error: the DNA end matches TRBJ2-1 better. The CDR3 spans 18 residues. Germline CDR1 and CDR2: SGHTA and FQGTGA. CDR3 sequence: CASSAETSGGRNYNEQFF. CDR3 bases: TGTGCCAGCAGCGCCGAGACTAGCGGAGGGAGGAACTACAATGAGCAGTTCTTC.

The V call is TRBV12-3 or TRBV12-4, the J call TRBJ1-4, with a possible D match to TRBD1 (5 bases). Trimming stripped 1 base from V and 7 bases from J, with 10 bases between. The CDR3 is 14 residues long. The CDR3, as DNA: TGTGCCAGCAGTTTAGGGGTTAGGGGTGAAAAACTGTTTTTT. It codes for CASSLGVRGEKLFF.